One and the same sample provided the 2 T cell receptor beta chains below, sequenced in a study of molecular identifiers for immune sequencing clone quantification. TCRdb used MiXCR to reprocess the PCR reads, holding one entry per CDR3 protein. The sample shows some 320,000 distinct CDR3 sequences, over 20% of them seen only once. Sequences were obtained from naive CD8+ T cells from blood, with Jurkat cell RNA spiked in. As for subset: FACS-sorted CD8+CD4-CCR7+CD45RA+ naive T cells. The receptor source for this set is a human donor in good health. Some libraries in this study had Jurkat cell RNA spiked in.

This clonotype was seen a few times. This chain connects TRBV5-4 to TRBJ2-7, with TRBD2 identical over 10 bases. V dropped 4 bases and J dropped 3; count of bases not matched to a gene: 7. Germline CDR1 reads SGHNT; CDR2 reads YYREEE (reference sequence). The CDR3 loop spans 15 amino acids. The CDR3 DNA sequence: TGTGCCAGCAGCGGGGGGACTAGCGCCTACTACGAGCAGTACTTC. It yields the protein CASSGGTSAYYEQYF. Complete variable domain (other parts from reference TRBV5-4 and TRBJ2-7): ETGVTQSPTHLIKTRGQQVTLRCSSQSGHNTVSWYQQALGQGPQFIFQYYREEENGRGNFPPRFSGLQFPNYSSELNVNALELDDSALYLCASSGGTSAYYEQYFGPGTRLTVT.

The rearrangement links TRBV30 to TRBJ2-1; TRBD2 is a possible D gene (6 bases). The germline CDR1 and CDR2 sequences are GTSNPN and SVGIG (reference sequence). The CDR3 is 14 residues long. Deletions cut 0 bases from V and 2 bases from J, with 8 bases between. The CDR3 loop is CAWSVWGAYNEQFF. CDR3 DNA: TGTGCCTGGAGTGTATGGGGGGCCTACAATGAGCAGTTCTTC.